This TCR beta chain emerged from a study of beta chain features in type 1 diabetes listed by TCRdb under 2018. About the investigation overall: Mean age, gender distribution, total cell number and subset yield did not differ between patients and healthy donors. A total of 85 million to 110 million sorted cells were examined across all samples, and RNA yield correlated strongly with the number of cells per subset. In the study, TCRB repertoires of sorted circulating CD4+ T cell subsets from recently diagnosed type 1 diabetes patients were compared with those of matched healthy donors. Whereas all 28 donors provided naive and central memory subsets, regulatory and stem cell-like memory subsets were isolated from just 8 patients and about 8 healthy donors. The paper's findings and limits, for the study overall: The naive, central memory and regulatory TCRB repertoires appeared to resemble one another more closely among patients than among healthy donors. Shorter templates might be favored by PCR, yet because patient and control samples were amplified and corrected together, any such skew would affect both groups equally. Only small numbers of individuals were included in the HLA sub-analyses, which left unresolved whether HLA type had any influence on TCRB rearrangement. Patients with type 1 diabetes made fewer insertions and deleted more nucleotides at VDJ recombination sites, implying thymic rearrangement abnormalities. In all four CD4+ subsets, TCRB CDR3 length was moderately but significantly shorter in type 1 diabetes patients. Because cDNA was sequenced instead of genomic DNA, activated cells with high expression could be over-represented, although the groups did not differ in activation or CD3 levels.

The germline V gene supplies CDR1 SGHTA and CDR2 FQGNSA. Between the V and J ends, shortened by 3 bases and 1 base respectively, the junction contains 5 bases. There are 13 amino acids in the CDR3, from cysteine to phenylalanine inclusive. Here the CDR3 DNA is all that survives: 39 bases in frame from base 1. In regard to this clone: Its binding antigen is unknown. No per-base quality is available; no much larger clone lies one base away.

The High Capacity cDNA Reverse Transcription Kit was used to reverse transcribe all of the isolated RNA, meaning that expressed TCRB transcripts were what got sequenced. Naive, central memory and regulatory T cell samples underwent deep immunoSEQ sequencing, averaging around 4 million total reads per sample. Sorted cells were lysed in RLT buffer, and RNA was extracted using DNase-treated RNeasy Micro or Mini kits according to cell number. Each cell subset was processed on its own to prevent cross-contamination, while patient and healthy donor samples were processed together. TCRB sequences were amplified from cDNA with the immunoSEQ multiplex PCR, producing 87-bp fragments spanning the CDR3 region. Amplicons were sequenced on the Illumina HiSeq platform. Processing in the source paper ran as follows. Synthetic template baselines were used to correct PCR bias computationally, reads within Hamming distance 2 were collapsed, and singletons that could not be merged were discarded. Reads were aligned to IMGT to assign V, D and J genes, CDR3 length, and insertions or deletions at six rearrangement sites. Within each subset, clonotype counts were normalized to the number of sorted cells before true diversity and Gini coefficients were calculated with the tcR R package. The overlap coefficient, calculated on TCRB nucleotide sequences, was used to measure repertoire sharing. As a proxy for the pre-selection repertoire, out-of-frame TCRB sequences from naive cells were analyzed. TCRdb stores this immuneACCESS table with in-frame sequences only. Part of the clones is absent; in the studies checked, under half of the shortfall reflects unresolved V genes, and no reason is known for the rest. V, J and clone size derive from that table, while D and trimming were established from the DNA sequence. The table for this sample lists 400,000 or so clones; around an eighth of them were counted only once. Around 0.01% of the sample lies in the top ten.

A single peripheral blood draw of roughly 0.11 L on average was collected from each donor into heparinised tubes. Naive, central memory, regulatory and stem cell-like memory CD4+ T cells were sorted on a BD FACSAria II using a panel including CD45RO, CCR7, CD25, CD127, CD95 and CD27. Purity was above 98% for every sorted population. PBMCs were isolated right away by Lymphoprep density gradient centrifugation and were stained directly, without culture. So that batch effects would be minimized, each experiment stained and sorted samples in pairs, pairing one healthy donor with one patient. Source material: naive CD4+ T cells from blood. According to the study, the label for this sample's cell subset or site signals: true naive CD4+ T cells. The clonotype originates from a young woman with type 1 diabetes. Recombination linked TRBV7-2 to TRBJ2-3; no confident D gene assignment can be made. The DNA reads TGTGCCAGCAGCTTGCCGGGCACAGATACGCAGTATTTT. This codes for CASSLPGTDTQYF.